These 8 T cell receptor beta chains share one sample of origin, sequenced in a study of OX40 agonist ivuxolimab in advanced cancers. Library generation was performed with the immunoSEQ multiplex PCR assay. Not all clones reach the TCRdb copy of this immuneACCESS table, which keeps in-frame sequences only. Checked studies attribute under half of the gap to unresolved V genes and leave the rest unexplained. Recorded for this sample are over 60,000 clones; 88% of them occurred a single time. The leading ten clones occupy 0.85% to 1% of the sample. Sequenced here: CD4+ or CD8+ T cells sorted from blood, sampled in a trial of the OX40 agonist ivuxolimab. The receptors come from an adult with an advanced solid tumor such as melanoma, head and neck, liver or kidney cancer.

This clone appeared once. In DNA, the CDR3 is TGCGCCAGCAGTGAGGACCATCAGCGGGGGTTCACCGGGGAGCTGTTTTTT. It yields the protein CASSEDHQRGFTGELFF. The chain links TRBV10-1 to TRBJ2-2, with TRBD2 matching 8 bases. Germline loops: CDR1 WNHNN, CDR2 SYGVQD (reference sequence). J was trimmed by 4 bases and V by 2 bases; bases with no gene match: 9. The CDR3 covers 17 residues.

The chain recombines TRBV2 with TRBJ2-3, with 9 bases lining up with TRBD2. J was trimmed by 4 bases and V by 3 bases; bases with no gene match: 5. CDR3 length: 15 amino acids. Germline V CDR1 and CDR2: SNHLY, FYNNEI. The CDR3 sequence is CASSDIWTSADTQYF. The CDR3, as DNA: TGTGCCAGCAGTGATATTTGGACTAGCGCAGATACGCAGTATTTT. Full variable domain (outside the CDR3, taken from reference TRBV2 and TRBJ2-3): EPEVTQTPSHQVTQMGQEVILRCVPISNHLYFYWYRQILGQKVEFLVSFYNNEISEKSEIFDDQFSVERPDGSNFTLKIRSTKLEDSAMYFCASSDIWTSADTQYFGPGTRLTVL.

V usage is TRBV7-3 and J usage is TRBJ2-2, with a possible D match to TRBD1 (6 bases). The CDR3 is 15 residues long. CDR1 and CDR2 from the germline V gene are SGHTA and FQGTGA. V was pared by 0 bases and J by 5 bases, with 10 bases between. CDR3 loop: CASSLTGGQTGELFF. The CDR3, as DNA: TGTGCCAGCAGCTTAACTGGCGGACAGACCGGGGAGCTGTTTTTT.

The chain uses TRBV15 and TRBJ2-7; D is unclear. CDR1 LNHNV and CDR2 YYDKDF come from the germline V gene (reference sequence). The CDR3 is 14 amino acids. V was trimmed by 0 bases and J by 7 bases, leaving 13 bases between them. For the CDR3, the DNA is TGTGCCACCAGCAGAGATAGATCCAGACGTGAGCAGTACTTC. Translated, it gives CATSRDRSRREQYF.

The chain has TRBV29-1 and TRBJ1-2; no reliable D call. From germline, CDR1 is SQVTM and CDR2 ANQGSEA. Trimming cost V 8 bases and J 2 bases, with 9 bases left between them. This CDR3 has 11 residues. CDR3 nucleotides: TGCAGCCTGTTGACAAACTATGGCTACACCTTC. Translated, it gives CSLLTNYGYTF.

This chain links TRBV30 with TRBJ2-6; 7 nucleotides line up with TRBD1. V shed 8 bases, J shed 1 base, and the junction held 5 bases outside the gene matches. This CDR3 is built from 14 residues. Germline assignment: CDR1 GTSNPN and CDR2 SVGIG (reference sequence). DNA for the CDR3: TGTGCCAGACAGGGCCGGTCTGGGGCCAACGTCCTGACTTTC. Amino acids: CARQGRSGANVLTF.

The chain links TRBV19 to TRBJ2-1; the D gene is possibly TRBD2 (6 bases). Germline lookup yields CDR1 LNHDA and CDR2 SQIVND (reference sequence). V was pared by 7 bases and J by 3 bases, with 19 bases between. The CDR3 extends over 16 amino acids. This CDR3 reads CASTPQHSDYYNEQFF. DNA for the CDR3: TGTGCCAGTACCCCCCAACACTCGGACTACTACAATGAGCAGTTCTTC.

The CDR3 is CASSLWGKNIQYF. As DNA, the CDR3 is TGTGCCAGCAGTTTATGGGGTAAAAACATTCAGTACTTC. The V call is TRBV28, the J call TRBJ2-4, with D unclear. The germline CDR1 and CDR2 sequences are MDHEN and SYDVKM. CDR3 length: 13 residues. Trimming removed 0 bases from V and 4 bases from J, with 4 bases in between.